Presented here are 24 T cell receptor beta chains from one specimen sequenced in a study of T-cell memory formation after mild COVID-19. MiXCR, run by TCRdb on the 5' RACE reads, gives a single entry per CDR3 protein. The repertoire holds 70,000 to 95,000 distinct CDR3 sequences, with roughly 13% as singletons. Material for sequencing was PBMCs or a T cell subset sorted from them (not recorded which). The source of these receptors is a man between 18 and 29 years old who had mild COVID-19 (a few samples of this study predate the infection). Cell type and time point are not known.

This clonotype was detected only a few times. The rearrangement links TRBV5-1 to TRBJ1-5; no definite D call. The germline gives CDR1 SGHRS, CDR2 YFSETQ. V was trimmed by 0 bases and J by 0 bases, leaving 7 bases between them. This CDR3 has 15 residues. In nucleotides, the CDR3 is TGCGCCAGCAGCTTGGTCGGGAATAGCAATCAGCCCCAGCATTTT. This sequence encodes CASSLVGNSNQPQHF.

This clonotype was counted between two and nine times. V gene TRBV20-1 combines with J gene TRBJ2-3; TRBD2 matches 13 bases. The germline V gene encodes CDR1 DFQATT and CDR2 SNEGSKA (reference sequence). The J segment lost 2 bases and the V segment lost 6 bases, leaving 11 bases of the junction unmatched. CDR3 size: 17 residues. The CDR3 region is CSADPTTSGGPTDTQYF. DNA of the CDR3: TGCAGTGCCGACCCAACGACTAGCGGGGGGCCCACAGATACGCAGTATTTT.

This clonotype was seen more than once but under ten times. The chain couples TRBV4-1 to TRBJ2-7, with TRBD1 matching over 9 bases. The CDR3 sequence is 14 residues long. Trimming at V came to 4 bases and at J to 5 bases, leaving 6 bases not matched to a gene. Germline V CDR1 and CDR2: MGHRA, YSYEKL. The CDR3 DNA is TGCGCCAGCAGCCTACAGGGGGCATCTGACGAGCAGTACTTC. As protein: CASSLQGASDEQYF.

The chain uses TRBV4-1 and TRBJ2-3; a possible D gene is TRBD2 (5 bases). Trimming stripped 8 bases from V and 4 bases from J, with 13 bases between. The germline V gene has CDR1 MGHRA and CDR2 YSYEKL. The CDR3 has 13 residues. CDR3 nucleotide sequence: TGCGCCAGCGGCGGGTCAGCGTCAGATACGCAGTATTTT. Protein sequence: CASGGSASDTQYF.

This sequence joins TRBV4-1 and TRBJ2-2; D not certain. Germline assignment: CDR1 MGHRA and CDR2 YSYEKL. CDR3 length: 14 amino acids. The V gene lost 2 bases and the J gene lost 6 bases, with 10 bases spanning the gap. The CDR3 sequence: CASSQSRLAGELFF. The CDR3 nucleotides are TGCGCCAGCAGCCAATCTCGATTAGCCGGGGAGCTGTTTTTT.

This chain connects TRBV3-1 to TRBJ1-2, with D possibly TRBD1 on 5 matching bases. CDR1 and CDR2 (germline): LGHDT, YNNKEL (reference sequence). The V end lost 6 bases, the J end lost 4 bases, and 18 bases lay between the germline ends. This CDR3 has 15 residues. The CDR3 nucleotides are TGTGCCAGCAGAAAAGTTAGGGACGGTCCCTATGGCTACACCTTC. This sequence encodes CASRKVRDGPYGYTF. Variable domain in full (rest from reference TRBV3-1 and TRBJ1-2): DTAVSQTPKYLVTQMGNDKSIKCEQNLGHDTMYWYKQDSKKFLKIMFSYNNKELIINETVPNRFSPKSPDKAHLNLHINSLELGDSAVYFCASRKVRDGPYGYTFGSGTRLTVV.

The chain recombines TRBV7-9 with TRBJ2-5; D not resolved. V lost 1 base, J lost 2 bases, and 8 bases lay in between. The V gene's germline CDR1 is SEHNR and CDR2 FQNEAQ (reference sequence). This CDR3 spans 14 amino acids. The CDR3 DNA sequence: TGTGCCAGCAGCTTAGTGACCAGGCAAGAGACCCAGTACTTC. Amino acid sequence: CASSLVTRQETQYF.

V is TRBV12-3 or TRBV12-4 and J is TRBJ2-7, with 8 bases that match TRBD1. With 3 bases clipped from V and 2 bases from J, the junction kept 6 bases outside the gene matches. The CDR3 is 15 amino acids. CDR3 DNA sequence: TGTGCCAGCAGTTTCCGGGACAGGAAAACCTACGAGCAGTACTTC. Translation gives CASSFRDRKTYEQYF.

This clonotype turned up a few times. The rearrangement uses TRBV4-2 and TRBJ2-7; D is possibly TRBD1 (5 bases). Trimming left V 1 base short and J 2 bases short, with 12 bases between. Germline CDR1 and CDR2: LGHNA and YNFKEQ. This CDR3 comprises 15 residues. The CDR3 reads CASSQVQGIAYEQYF. The DNA for the CDR3 is TGTGCCAGCAGCCAAGTGCAGGGTATAGCCTACGAGCAGTACTTC.

The rearrangement links TRBV7-3 to TRBJ2-1, with 9 bases identical to TRBD2. The V segment lost 2 bases and the J segment 4 bases; nucleotides outside the gene matches: 12. This CDR3 has 18 amino acids. Germline assignment: CDR1 SGHTA and CDR2 FQGTGA. The CDR3 bases are TGTGCCAGCAGCTTAGAGAGCGGGGGGCGATTTGGGTACAATGAGCAGTTCTTC. Translating it yields CASSLESGGRFGYNEQFF.

At least ten counts were recorded for this clonotype. The chain carries TRBV7-9 and TRBJ2-3; D is unresolved. The V end was cut by 2 bases, the J end by 4 bases, with 16 bases between. Per germline, CDR1 SEHNR and CDR2 FQNEAQ (reference sequence). The CDR3 has 16 amino acids. In nucleotides, the CDR3 is TGTGCCAGCAGCTTAATAGGTCGCGGTGCGGCAGATACGCAGTATTTT. The encoded protein is CASSLIGRGAADTQYF.

The chain employs TRBV19 and TRBJ1-1; no clear D. The V end lost 5 bases, the J end lost 11 bases, and 15 bases lay between the germline ends. The CDR3 contains 12 residues. Germline CDR1 LNHDA, CDR2 SQIVND (reference sequence). The CDR3 sequence is CASSWPGFEAFF. The DNA of the CDR3 is TGTGCCAGTAGTTGGCCGGGTTTCGAGGCTTTCTTT.

This chain joins TRBV4-1 and TRBJ2-7; 7 nucleotides line up with TRBD1. CDR1 and CDR2 (germline): MGHRA, YSYEKL. This CDR3 region has 14 residues. V was clipped by 4 bases and J by 0 bases; unmatched bases: 3. CDR3 sequence: CASSPGQSSYEQYF. The CDR3 region has the DNA TGCGCCAGCAGCCCGGGACAGAGCTCCTACGAGCAGTACTTC.

The chain recombines TRBV29-1 with TRBJ2-2; unclear D gene. Germline values: CDR1 SQVTM, CDR2 ANQGSEA. V shed 7 bases and J shed 4 bases, with 10 bases lying between them. This CDR3 is 12 amino acids long. The chain's CDR3 is CSATRGTGELFF. The CDR3 DNA reads TGCAGCGCCACTCGAGGCACCGGGGAGCTGTTTTTT.

This clonotype was seen only a few times. V is TRBV6-2 or TRBV6-3 and J is TRBJ1-1, with TRBD1 matching over 9 bases. The CDR3 sequence is 14 residues long. In germline, CDR1 is MNHEY, CDR2 SVGEGT. Trimming removed 0 bases from V and 6 bases from J; junction bases left unmatched: 2. CDR3 sequence (DNA): TGTGCCAGCAGTTACTCGACAGGGGGTTCTGAAGCTTTCTTT. It encodes CASSYSTGGSEAFF.

This clonotype has more than one count but fewer than ten. V usage is TRBV10-2 and J usage is TRBJ2-7, with a tentative D call TRBD2 (5 bases). This CDR3 has 13 amino acids. Per germline, CDR1 WSHSY and CDR2 SAAADI. V dropped 2 bases and J dropped 6 bases, with 11 bases sitting between them. CDR3 sequence: CASSEALAAEQYF. CDR3 DNA sequence: TGCGCCAGCAGTGAGGCCCTAGCCGCCGAGCAGTACTTC.

This clonotype has just a few counts. The rearrangement uses TRBV7-2 and TRBJ2-7; D not resolved. The CDR3 covers 14 residues. V shed 5 bases and J shed 3 bases, with 14 bases lying between them. Per germline, CDR1 SGHTA and CDR2 FQGNSA. The CDR3 spells CASSIPHSSYEQYF. The DNA for the CDR3 is TGTGCCAGCAGCATCCCGCATTCTAGCTACGAGCAGTACTTC.

This chain links TRBV6-5 with TRBJ2-1; 9 bases are shared with TRBD2. The CDR3 runs to 15 residues. Trimming removed 6 bases from V and 9 bases from J; junction bases left unmatched: 12. Germline loops: CDR1 MNHEY, CDR2 SVGAGI. CDR3 in amino acids: CASRRGGGPTGEQFF. The CDR3, as DNA: TGTGCCAGCAGGCGCGGGGGGGGACCTACGGGTGAGCAGTTCTTC.

The chain uses TRBV6-5 and TRBJ1-1; D not certain. The CDR3 totals 16 residues. V was pared by 2 bases and J by 4 bases, with 17 bases between. Germline CDR1 MNHEY, CDR2 SVGAGI. The DNA of the CDR3 is TGTGCCAGCAGTTACCCGTACGGGCTAACCGGCACTGAAGCTTTCTTT. Translated: CASSYPYGLTGTEAFF.

This clonotype was picked up one time. V is TRBV13 and J is TRBJ2-3; 8 nucleotides line up with TRBD1. The CDR3 covers 14 residues. With 3 bases clipped from V and 3 bases from J, the junction kept 2 bases outside the gene matches. CDR1 PRHDT and CDR2 FYEKMQ come from the germline V gene (reference sequence). The CDR3 DNA reads TGTGCCAGCAGCTTTCGGGACAGGACAGATACGCAGTATTTT. This codes for CASSFRDRTDTQYF.

This clonotype was recorded at least ten times. The chain joins TRBV6-5 to TRBJ2-7; D is ambiguous. Trimming stripped 0 bases from V and 7 bases from J, with 7 bases between. The germline gives CDR1 MNHEY, CDR2 SVGAGI. This CDR3 comprises 12 residues. CDR3: CASSYSLGEQYF. The CDR3 coding sequence is TGTGCCAGCAGTTACTCCCTAGGGGAGCAGTACTTC.

In this sample, this clonotype turned up a few times. The chain joins TRBV10-3 to TRBJ2-3, with 8 bases identical to TRBD2. CDR3 length equals 15 residues. Germline V gene lookup returns CDR1 ENHRY and CDR2 SYGVKD. Trimming at V came to 10 bases and at J to 6 bases, leaving 15 bases not matched to a gene. The CDR3 loop reads CATRSSTGGHDTQYF. In DNA form, the CDR3 reads TGTGCCACACGGTCCTCAACGGGGGGGCATGATACGCAGTATTTT.

The rearrangement joins TRBV7-9 to TRBJ1-2, with no clear D. Trimming took 4 bases from V and 5 from J, leaving 17 bases between them. This CDR3 comprises 15 residues. Germline CDR1 and CDR2: SEHNR and FQNEAQ (reference sequence). The CDR3 bases are TGTGCCAGCAGCTCCTCCCAGGCCCTTATTTATGGCTACACCTTC. Protein sequence: CASSSSQALIYGYTF.

The chain joins TRBV20-1 to TRBJ2-4; D might be TRBD2 (5 bases). Per the germline V gene, CDR1 is DFQATT and CDR2 is SNEGSKA (reference sequence). CDR3 length equals 13 residues. V was shortened by 1 base and J by 8 bases, with 12 bases between the two germline ends. CDR3 DNA sequence: TGCAGTGCTAGAGCCAGTGACTATTACATTCAGTACTTC. Encoded protein: CSARASDYYIQYF.